One and the same sample provided the 27 T cell receptor beta chains below, sequenced in a study of T cells after yellow fever vaccination. TCRdb analysed the 5' RACE reads with MiXCR anew, one entry per CDR3 protein. Of 60,000 to 75,000 distinct CDR3 sequences detected, approximately 7% appear once; the ten largest clones hold approximately 35%. This material consisted of CD8+ T cells sorted from PBMCs, taken about 41 days after the first yellow fever vaccination. The receptors originated from a man between 18 and 35 years old who received the YFV17D yellow fever vaccine.

This clonotype came up many times. V is TRBV11-2 and J is TRBJ1-1, with D unresolved. V was pared by 6 bases and J by 2 bases, with 10 bases between. Germline CDR1 and CDR2: SGHAT and FQNNGV. The CDR3 runs 13 residues. The CDR3 spells CASRHPGNTEAFF. As DNA, the CDR3 is TGTGCCAGCAGACATCCCGGAAACACTGAAGCTTTCTTT. Supplemented by reference TRBV11-2 and TRBJ1-1, the full variable domain reads EAGVAQSPRYKIIEKRQSVAFWCNPISGHATLYWYQQILGQGPKLLIQFQNNGVVDDSQLPKDRFSAERLKGVDSTLKIQPAKLEDSAVYLCASRHPGNTEAFFGQGTRLTVV.

V is TRBV6-1 and J is TRBJ2-7; 10 bases agree with TRBD1. From germline, CDR1 is MNHNS and CDR2 SASEGT. V lost 2 bases, J lost 4 bases, and 8 bases stayed unmatched. The CDR3 spans 16 residues. In DNA form, the CDR3 reads TGTGCCAGCAGTGAAAGTCCGGGACAGGGGTTTTACGAGCAGTACTTC. Translation gives CASSESPGQGFYEQYF.

The chain carries TRBV11-2 and TRBJ2-5; D possibly uses TRBD1 or TRBD2 (5 bases each). The CDR3 totals 18 residues. V dropped 0 bases and J dropped 2 bases, with 19 bases sitting between them. Germline CDR1 is SGHAT and CDR2 is FQNNGV. CDR3 in amino acids: CASSLDSWGTAVQETQYF. In nucleotides, the CDR3 is TGTGCCAGCAGCTTAGACTCTTGGGGGACGGCGGTTCAAGAGACCCAGTACTTC.

This clonotype came up many times. The chain joins TRBV5-4 to TRBJ2-1; D is possibly TRBD1 or TRBD2 (6 bases each). Germline-derived CDR1 and CDR2 are SGHNT and YYREEE (reference sequence). The V end lost 4 bases, the J end lost 0 bases, and 17 bases lay between the germline ends. The CDR3 has 17 residues. This CDR3 reads CASSPWGAGNSYNEQFF. The CDR3 DNA is TGTGCCAGCAGCCCATGGGGGGCCGGAAACTCCTACAATGAGCAGTTCTTC.

This clonotype was recorded at least ten times. The rearrangement links TRBV4-1 to TRBJ2-1; 12 bases line up with TRBD2. The CDR3 is 14 residues long. V lost 6 bases, J lost 6 bases, and 3 bases stayed unmatched. Germline CDR1 and CDR2: MGHRA and YSYEKL. DNA of the CDR3: TGCGCCAGCAGTCTGGGACTAGCGGGCAATGAGCAGTTCTTC. Its translation is CASSLGLAGNEQFF.

A few counts support this clonotype. The genes are TRBV4-3 and TRBJ1-1; a possible D gene is TRBD1 (5 bases). The CDR3 covers 18 residues. Germline V CDR1 and CDR2: LGHNA, YSLEER. Trimming stripped 0 bases from V and 0 bases from J, with 17 bases between. The CDR3 nucleotides read TGCGCCAGCAGCCAAGACAGTAGCTGGGGCACCTTGAACACTGAAGCTTTCTTT. It encodes CASSQDSSWGTLNTEAFF.

This clonotype came up many times. The chain links TRBV15 to TRBJ1-2, with 8 bases fitting TRBD1. Germline assignment: CDR1 LNHNV and CDR2 YYDKDF (reference sequence). Germline trimming cut 4 bases from V and 10 bases from J; bases unmatched to any gene: 8. The CDR3 has 13 residues. CDR3 coding DNA: TGTGCCACCAGCACAACCGGGACAGGTTCCTACACCTTC. Protein: CATSTTGTGSYTF.

This clonotype was detected many times. Here the CDR3 reads CASSRGSPEQFF. CDR3 sequence (DNA): TGTGCCAGCAGCCGGGGATCGCCTGAGCAGTTCTTC. V usage is TRBV7-9 and J usage is TRBJ2-1; a possible D gene is TRBD2 (5 bases). V lost 5 bases and J 9 bases, leaving 11 bases between the germline ends. This CDR3 comprises 12 residues. Germline V lookup: CDR1 SEHNR, CDR2 FQNEAQ (reference sequence).

This clonotype was observed a few times. The chain joins TRBV6-2 or TRBV6-3 to TRBJ1-5; D gene uncertain. There are 12 residues in the CDR3. Germline CDR1 is MNHEY and CDR2 is SVGEGT. V dropped 2 bases and J dropped 9 bases, with 8 bases sitting between them. CDR3 residues: CASSYELGPQHF. The CDR3 DNA follows: TGTGCCAGCAGTTACGAACTCGGGCCCCAGCATTTT.

Ten or more counts support this clonotype. The V call is TRBV28, the J call TRBJ2-5; 11 bases map to TRBD2. V dropped 0 bases and J dropped 2; count of bases not matched to a gene: 5. CDR3 length: 17 amino acids. The germline CDR1 and CDR2 sequences are MDHEN and SYDVKM. The DNA for the CDR3 is TGTGCCAGCAGTTTATGGGTGACTAGCGGGGTACAAGAGACCCAGTACTTC. It yields the protein CASSLWVTSGVQETQYF.

Ten or more counts support this clonotype. The rearrangement uses TRBV7-9 and TRBJ2-7, with D tentatively TRBD1 (5 bases). This CDR3 comprises 15 residues. V gave up 7 bases and J gave up 5 bases, with 21 bases separating them. Germline CDR1 reads SEHNR; CDR2 reads FQNEAQ (reference sequence). CDR3 loop: CASTIGVGQFHEQYF. In DNA form, the CDR3 reads TGTGCCAGCACCATAGGGGTGGGGCAGTTCCACGAGCAGTACTTC.

This clonotype appeared many times. V and J are TRBV12-3 or TRBV12-4 and TRBJ2-7; D not certain. The CDR3 consists of 11 residues. V lost 5 bases to trimming and J lost 2 bases, with 4 bases between them. CDR3 amino acids: CASSGAYEQYF. DNA for the CDR3: TGTGCCAGCAGTGGCGCCTACGAGCAGTACTTC.

This clonotype was counted ten times or more. This chain links TRBV9 with TRBJ2-1; D call uncertain. Trimming pared 3 bases from V and 0 bases from J, leaving 7 bases between. CDR3 size: 14 residues. Germline V CDR1 and CDR2: SGDLS, YYNGEE. CDR3 coding DNA: TGTGCCAGCAGCGCGTTTGACTCCTACAATGAGCAGTTCTTC. Protein product: CASSAFDSYNEQFF.

This clonotype has just a few counts. The rearrangement uses TRBV4-2 and TRBJ2-3; 10 bases line up with TRBD1. The CDR3 spans 16 residues. J was trimmed by 3 bases and V by 4 bases; bases with no gene match: 7. The germline gives CDR1 LGHNA, CDR2 YNFKEQ. The CDR3 DNA is TGTGCCAGCAGCCCCCGACAGGGGGCAGGGACAGATACGCAGTATTTT. Translated: CASSPRQGAGTDTQYF.

Within the sample, this clonotype is large. The chain has TRBV20-1 and TRBJ1-3; D is unclear. The CDR3 extends over 10 amino acids. V was clipped by 5 bases and J by 3 bases, with 2 bases between them. Germline V gives CDR1 DFQATT, CDR2 SNEGSKA (reference sequence). DNA of the CDR3: TGCAGTGCTCGTGGAAACACCATATATTTT. Encoded protein: CSARGNTIYF.

The rearrangement uses TRBV5-1 and TRBJ2-5; D ambiguous. The CDR3 covers 14 residues. The V end lost 0 bases, the J end lost 1 base, and 7 bases lay between the germline ends. CDR1 and CDR2 from the germline V gene are SGHRS and YFSETQ. The CDR3 region has the DNA TGCGCCAGCAGCTTGGAGGCTTCCCAAGAGACCCAGTACTTC. As protein: CASSLEASQETQYF.

This clonotype was seen only a few times. The chain links TRBV4-3 to TRBJ2-3; 9 positions match TRBD2. The CDR3 is 19 amino acids. The germline gives CDR1 LGHNA, CDR2 YSLEER. V dropped 0 bases and J dropped 0; count of bases not matched to a gene: 10. The CDR3 nucleotides read TGCGCCAGCAGCCAAGATCCCCTAGCGGGGTCTTCTAGCACAGATACGCAGTATTTT. Protein product: CASSQDPLAGSSSTDTQYF.

The table lists this clonotype with many counts. The chain carries TRBV7-6 and TRBJ1-6; maybe TRBD1 (6 bases). V was shortened by 3 bases and J by 4 bases, with 13 bases between the two germline ends. The CDR3 length is 16 residues. Germline lookup yields CDR1 SGHVS and CDR2 FNYEAQ. CDR3 region: CASSLNLGAYNSPLHF. CDR3 nucleotides: TGTGCCAGCAGCTTGAATTTGGGGGCTTATAATTCACCCCTCCACTTT. The complete variable domain, with remaining parts taken from reference TRBV7-6 and TRBJ1-6, reads GAGVSQSPRYKVTKRGQDVALRCDPISGHVSLYWYRQALGQGPEFLTYFNYEAQQDKSGLPNDRFSAERPEGSISTLTIQRTEQRDSAMYRCASSLNLGAYNSPLHFGNGTRLTVT.

This clonotype was recorded at least ten times. The CDR3 nucleotides are TGTGCCAGCAGCCCAAGGACAGGGAGCTCCTACAATGAGCAGTTCTTC. Protein: CASSPRTGSSYNEQFF. The V and J genes are TRBV7-8 and TRBJ2-1; 8 bases fit TRBD1. V shed 5 bases, J shed 0 bases, and the junction held 6 bases outside the gene matches. The CDR3 has 16 amino acids. The germline CDR1 and CDR2 sequences are SGHVS and FQNEAQ.

This clonotype was seen only a few times. V gene TRBV7-8 combines with J gene TRBJ1-1; D is undetermined. This CDR3 region has 12 residues. V was shortened by 1 base and J by 6 bases, with 6 bases between the two germline ends. CDR1 is SGHVS, CDR2 FQNEAQ, per germline. In DNA, the CDR3 is TGTGCCAGCAGCTTAGATTCGGCTGAAGCTTTCTTT. Translating gives CASSLDSAEAFF.

The chain uses TRBV27 and TRBJ2-4; 10 positions match TRBD2. Germline values: CDR1 MNHEY, CDR2 SMNVEV (reference sequence). The CDR3 length is 13 residues. V lost 9 bases, J lost 10 bases, and 9 bases stayed unmatched. For the CDR3, the DNA is TGTGCCAGTGCCACTAGCGGGAATGGAATTCAGTACTTC. Its protein is CASATSGNGIQYF.

The sample holds many counts of this clonotype. The chain is built from TRBV5-1 and TRBJ1-2; 7 nucleotides align to TRBD1. V lost 5 bases to trimming and J lost 4 bases; unmatched junction nucleotides: 8. Germline V gene sequence: CDR1 SGHRS, CDR2 YFSETQ. This CDR3 spans 14 amino acids. The CDR3 sequence is CASSPLGQLYGYTF. CDR3 sequence (DNA): TGCGCCAGCAGTCCCCTGGGACAGCTCTATGGCTACACCTTC.

This clonotype was seen at least ten times. J is TRBJ2-7 and V is TRBV20-1, with 8 bases fitting TRBD2. V lost 6 bases and J lost 3; bases outside the gene matches: 10. The CDR3 contains 14 residues. The germline CDR1 and CDR2 sequences are DFQATT and SNEGSKA (reference sequence). The CDR3 spells CSAPRGTSVYEQYV. The CDR3 DNA follows: TGCAGTGCACCCCGGGGGACTAGTGTCTACGAGCAGTACGTC.

This clonotype occurred many times. This chain links TRBV5-5 with TRBJ1-1; D ambiguous. This CDR3 has 14 residues. The germline V gene encodes CDR1 SGHKS and CDR2 YYEKEE (reference sequence). V dropped 2 bases and J dropped 3 bases, with 11 bases sitting between them. Here the CDR3 reads CASSFFRGDTEAFF. CDR3 nucleotide sequence: TGTGCCAGCAGCTTTTTCCGGGGAGACACTGAAGCTTTCTTT.

Regarding this clonotype: The junction and the germline gene differ at one end; a read error may be behind it. This chain links TRBV20-1 with TRBJ2-1, with 11 nucleotides matching TRBD2. This CDR3 spans 19 amino acids. Germline loops: CDR1 DFQATT, CDR2 SNEGSKA (reference sequence). CDR3 amino acids: CTARDLYLTSGDNYNEQFF. As DNA, the CDR3 is TGCACTGCTAGAGATCTGTATTTGACTAGCGGGGACAACTACAATGAGCAGTTCTTC.

At least ten counts were recorded for this clonotype. The CDR3 loop is CASSLETSGVGTQYF. In nucleotides, the CDR3 is TGTGCCAGCAGCTTGGAGACTAGCGGGGTTGGGACCCAGTACTTC. The V and J genes are TRBV7-8 and TRBJ2-5, with TRBD2 matching over 11 bases. Germline V gene sequence: CDR1 SGHVS, CDR2 FQNEAQ. This CDR3 contains 15 residues. Trimming at V came to 3 bases and at J to 7 bases, leaving 7 bases not matched to a gene.

This clonotype occurred many times. The rearrangement uses TRBV15 and TRBJ1-1; D gene unclear. The germline V gene has CDR1 LNHNV and CDR2 YYDKDF (reference sequence). V was clipped by 3 bases and J by 7 bases, with 12 bases between them. The CDR3 is 13 amino acids. CDR3 sequence (DNA): TGTGCCACCAGCAGGGAAAACGGATTTGAAGCTTTCTTT. It encodes CATSRENGFEAFF. Full variable domain (rest looked up from reference TRBV15 and TRBJ1-1): DAMVIQNPRYQVTQFGKPVTLSCSQTLNHNVMYWYQQKSSQAPKLLFHYYDKDFNNEADTPDNFQSRRPNTSFCFLDIRSPGLGDTAMYLCATSRENGFEAFFGQGTRLTVV.